This TCR beta chain is drawn from a study of T cells in Graves' hyperthyroidism and ophthalmopathy (dated by TCRdb to the late 2010s). At the level of the whole study: Peripheral blood samples were taken at the time of initial diagnosis, prior to any treatment. According to the paper, TCR Vbeta CDR3 sequencing was carried out on approximately 140 peripheral blood samples, which came from fewer than 50 ophthalmopathy, fewer than 80 hyperthyroidism and approximately 17 progressor patients. The study also compared thyroid tissue and blood T-cell repertoires from about 6 Graves' hyperthyroidism patients. TCR V-J signatures able to tell the groups apart were searched for in a discovery cohort of 100 patients, of whom over 40 had Graves' ophthalmopathy and under 65 had stable Graves' hyperthyroidism. For training and testing, the 100 or so patients in the discovery cohort were randomly divided in a 7:3 ratio. Once sampling was done, hyperthyroidism patients were given methimazole at a starting dose of 30 mg daily, whereas ophthalmopathy patients were given high-dose intravenous methylprednisolone. Prospective prediction of ophthalmopathy was tested in an independent validation cohort of approximately 18 hyperthyroidism patients and 15 to 17 patients who later progressed to ophthalmopathy.

The germline V gene yields SGHRS for CDR1 and YFSETQ for CDR2. V and J are trimmed by 0 bases and 7 bases, and the gene matches miss 7 bases of the junction. CDR3 length: 15 amino acids, cysteine to phenylalanine. The entry retains the CDR3 DNA only, 45 bases that are in frame from base 1. Turning to this clonotype: The antigen it binds to is not known. Base qualities are not at hand, and no much larger clone is one base apart.

What the research found in general, with its limitations: In validation, progression to ophthalmopathy was predicted by the model with roughly 69% sensitivity and 72% to 80% specificity, a median of roughly 6 months before onset. No statistical method was used to fix the sample size in advance, and group allocation was not hidden from the investigators. Ophthalmopathy was separated from stable hyperthyroidism by a 13 V-J signature model, with 85% to 90% sensitivity and roughly 84% specificity obtained in cross-validation and 80%/75% obtained in testing. Most expanded thyroid clonotypes (frequency above 0.001) were also found in blood, which suggests that blood repertoires may mirror thyroid immune responses.

TCR beta CDR3 regions were amplified from RNA transcripts. The TCR CDR3 was subjected to a first round of RT-PCR using the HTBI primer set and the Qiagen OneStep RT-PCR kit. The libraries were constructed in a second round of multiplex PCR and then size-selected and purified. The libraries were sequenced on an Illumina HiSeq2000 using paired-end 100 bp reads. The study's processing was this. SOAPnuke was used to process the raw data, removing reads that contained adapters or uncalled bases, had a mean Phred below 15, or lacked an exact match to the constant primer or identifier. COPE v1.2.5 was used to merge the high-quality paired reads, and each unique nucleotide sequence was defined as a clonotype. Clonotypes were aligned to IMGT TRBV, TRBD and TRBJ reference segments using MiTCR v1.1. Analysis was restricted to V-J combinations with a frequency above 0.0001, which covered roughly 99% of repertoires. A TCS score was defined as the ratio between F50 (clonal expansion) and ExV (chaos), using BLOSUM62-based TCRdist between CDR3 peptides within each V-J. Welch's t-statistics and random forest reduced 514 V-J features to roughly 13, which were used in a naive Bayes classifier (R e1071). TCRdb cleaned the public reads at Q25 with fastp, built clones with MiXCR and kept in-frame beta chains. All rows with the same CDR3 protein become a single entry with the most common DNA and genes. TCRdb's processing, not the authors', yielded these V and J calls. The sample records about 270,000 distinct CDR3 sequences, 20% to 25% of which are singletons. The ten biggest clones cover about 60% of the sample.

In the ophthalmopathy patients, disease was moderately to severely active, with a Clinical Activity Score of 3 or more, a NOSPECS grade of 4 or more, and a duration of less than 3 months. Patients with uncontrolled infections, other autoimmune diseases, pregnancy or lactation were excluded. Diagnoses were established on the basis of clinical symptoms, serum thyroxine and TRAb, thyroid ultrasound, and orbital computed tomography. PBMCs were isolated from approximately 10 ml of fresh peripheral blood by Ficoll-Paque density gradient centrifugation. Total RNA was extracted using Trizol reagent, and RNA quality was assessed on an Agilent 2100 Bioanalyzer.

The V and J segments used are TRBV5-1 and TRBJ2-7; the central 10 bases match TRBD2. This receptor was taken from a young man with Graves' ophthalmopathy. The sequencing input was blood. CDR3 sequence: CASSLALAGAIEQYF. At the DNA level, the sequence is TGCGCCAGCAGCTTGGCGCTAGCGGGAGCCATAGAGCAGTACTTC.